Given below is one TCR beta chain in context. Its antigen is unknown. One junction end does not reproduce the germline sequence, and a read error may be involved. These data belong to a study of tumor-infiltrating lymphocytes in primary liver carcinoma. RNA was extracted from whole blood without cell sorting, alongside germline DNA. From 500 ng of total RNA, TCR beta-specific cDNA was reverse-transcribed using a constant-region primer. A slightly modified ARM-PCR protocol with three nested multiplex PCR rounds produced these TCR beta libraries. Using its own MiXCR run on the multiplex PCR reads, TCRdb lists one record per CDR3 protein. In the table there are some 190,000 distinct CDR3 sequences, 60% of which are singletons. Points from the study as a whole: Tumors significantly exceeded blood in top-250-clone fraction (p = 0.039). It was tumor-adjacent and tumor-blood pairs that overlapped less than tumor region pairs did.

The sequenced sample was peripheral blood. The clonotype originates from a man aged 35 to 55 with primary liver carcinoma and hepatitis B virus infection.

For the CDR3, the DNA is TGTGCCAGCAGTTTGAAGGGGAATAGCAATCAGCCCCATCATTTT. Amino acid sequence: CASSLKGNSNQPHHF. The V and J genes are TRBV12-3 or TRBV12-4 and TRBJ1-5; tentatively, D is TRBD1 (5 bases). The CDR3 totals 15 residues.